This T cell receptor beta chain was sequenced in a study of shared clonotypes between healthy human individuals. Repertoires were generated with immunoSEQ multiplex PCR, while TCRdb's copy carries only in-frame clones and drops some. The data contain roughly 2,000,000 clones, about 95% of them singletons. Terminally differentiated effector memory CD45RA+ cells were excluded from the naive CD8 cells, which were CD45RO-negative and positively selected for CCR7. V dropped 0 bases and J dropped 0 bases, with 15 bases sitting between them. This CDR3 is 17 amino acids long. Germline V gene sequence: CDR1 MNHNS, CDR2 SASEGT.

This clonotype originated in a man younger than 35 in good health. The chain is built from TRBV6-1 and TRBJ2-7, with a possible D match to TRBD2 (5 bases). Sequenced material: naive CD8+ T cells sorted from blood. The CDR3 loop is CASSEALLGSFSYEQYF. For the CDR3, the DNA is TGTGCCAGCAGTGAAGCGCTTCTGGGGAGTTTCTCCTACGAGCAGTACTTC.